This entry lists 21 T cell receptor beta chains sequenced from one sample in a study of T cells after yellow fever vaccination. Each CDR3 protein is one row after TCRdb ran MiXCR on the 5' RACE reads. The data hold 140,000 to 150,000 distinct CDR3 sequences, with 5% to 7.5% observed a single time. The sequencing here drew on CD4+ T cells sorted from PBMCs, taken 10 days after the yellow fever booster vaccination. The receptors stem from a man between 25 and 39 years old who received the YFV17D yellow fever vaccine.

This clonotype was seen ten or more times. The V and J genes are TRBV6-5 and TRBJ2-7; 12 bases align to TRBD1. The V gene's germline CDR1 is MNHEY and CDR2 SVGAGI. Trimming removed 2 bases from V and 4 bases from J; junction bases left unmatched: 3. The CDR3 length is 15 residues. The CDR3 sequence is CASSYRDRGLYEQYF. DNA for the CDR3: TGTGCCAGCAGTTACAGGGACAGGGGGCTTTACGAGCAGTACTTC.

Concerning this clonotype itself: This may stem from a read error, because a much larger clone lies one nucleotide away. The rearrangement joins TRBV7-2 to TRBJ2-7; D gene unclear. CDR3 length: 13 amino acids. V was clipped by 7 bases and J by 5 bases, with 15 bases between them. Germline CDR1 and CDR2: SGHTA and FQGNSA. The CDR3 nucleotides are TGTGCCAGCACCTTTCATGGGTGGAACGAGCAGTACTTC. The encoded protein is CASTFHGWNEQYF.

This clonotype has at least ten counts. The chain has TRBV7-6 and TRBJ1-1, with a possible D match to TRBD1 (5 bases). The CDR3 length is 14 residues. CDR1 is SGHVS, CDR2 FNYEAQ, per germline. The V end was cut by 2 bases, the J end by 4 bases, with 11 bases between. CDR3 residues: CASSLTGHGTEAFF. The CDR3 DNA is TGTGCCAGCAGCTTAACAGGCCACGGCACTGAAGCTTTCTTT.

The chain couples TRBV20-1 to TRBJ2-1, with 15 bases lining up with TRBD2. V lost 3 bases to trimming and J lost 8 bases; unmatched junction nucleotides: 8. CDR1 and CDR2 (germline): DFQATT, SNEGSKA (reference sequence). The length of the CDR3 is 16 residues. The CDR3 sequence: CSASSPGLAGGHEQFF. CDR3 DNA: TGCAGTGCTAGTTCTCCCGGACTAGCGGGAGGGCATGAGCAGTTCTTC.

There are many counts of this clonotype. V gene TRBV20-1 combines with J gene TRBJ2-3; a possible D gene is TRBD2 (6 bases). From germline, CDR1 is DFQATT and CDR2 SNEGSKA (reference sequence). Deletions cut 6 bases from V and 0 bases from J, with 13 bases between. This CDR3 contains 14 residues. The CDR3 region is CSARVGTSTDTQYF. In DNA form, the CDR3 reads TGCAGTGCCCGAGTGGGGACTAGCACAGATACGCAGTATTTT.

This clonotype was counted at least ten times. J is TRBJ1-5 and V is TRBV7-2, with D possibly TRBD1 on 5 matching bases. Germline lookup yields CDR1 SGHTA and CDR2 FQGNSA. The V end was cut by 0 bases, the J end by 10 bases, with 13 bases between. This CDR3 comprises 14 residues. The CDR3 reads CASSLAVRDSPQHF. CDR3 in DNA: TGTGCCAGCAGCTTAGCTGTGAGAGACAGTCCCCAGCATTTT.

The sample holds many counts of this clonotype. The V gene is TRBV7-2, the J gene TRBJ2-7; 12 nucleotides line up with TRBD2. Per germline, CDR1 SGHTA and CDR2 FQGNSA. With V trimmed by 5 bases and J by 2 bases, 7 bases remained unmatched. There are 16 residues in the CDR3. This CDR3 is CASSQQGTSGPYEQYF. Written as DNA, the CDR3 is TGTGCCAGCAGCCAACAAGGGACTAGCGGGCCCTACGAGCAGTACTTC.

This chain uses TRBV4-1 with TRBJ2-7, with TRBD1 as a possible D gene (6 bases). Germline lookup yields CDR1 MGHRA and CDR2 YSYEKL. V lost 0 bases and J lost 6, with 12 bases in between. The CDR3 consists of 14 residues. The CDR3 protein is CASSQERTAFEQYF. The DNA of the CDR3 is TGCGCCAGCAGCCAAGAGCGGACAGCATTCGAGCAGTACTTC.

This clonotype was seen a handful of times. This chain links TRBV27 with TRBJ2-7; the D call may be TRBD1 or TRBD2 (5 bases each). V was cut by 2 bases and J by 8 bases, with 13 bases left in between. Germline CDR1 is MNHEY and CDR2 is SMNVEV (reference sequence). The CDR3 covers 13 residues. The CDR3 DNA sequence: TGTGCCAGCAGTTTAGAAATCCGGGGCAAGCAGTACTTC. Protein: CASSLEIRGKQYF.

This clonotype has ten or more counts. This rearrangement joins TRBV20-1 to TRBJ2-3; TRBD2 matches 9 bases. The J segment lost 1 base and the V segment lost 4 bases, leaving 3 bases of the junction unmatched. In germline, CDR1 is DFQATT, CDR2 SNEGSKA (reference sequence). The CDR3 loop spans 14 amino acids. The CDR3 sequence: CSAKAGGGTDTQYF. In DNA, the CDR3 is TGCAGTGCTAAGGCGGGAGGGGGCACAGATACGCAGTATTTT.

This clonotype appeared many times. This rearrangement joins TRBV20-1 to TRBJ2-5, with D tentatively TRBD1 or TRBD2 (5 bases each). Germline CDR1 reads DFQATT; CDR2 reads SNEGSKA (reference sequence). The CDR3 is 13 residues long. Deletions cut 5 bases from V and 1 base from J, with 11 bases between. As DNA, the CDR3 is TGCAGTGCTGTTTGGGGACCCCAAGAGACCCAGTACTTC. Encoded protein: CSAVWGPQETQYF.

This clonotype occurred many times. CDR3 residues: CASSQALAGVSYEQYF. The CDR3 bases are TGTGCCAGCAGCCAAGCACTAGCGGGAGTATCCTACGAGCAGTACTTC. This rearrangement joins TRBV7-2 to TRBJ2-7, with 11 bases fitting TRBD2. Trimming removed 5 bases from V and 1 base from J; junction bases left unmatched: 7. This CDR3 is built from 16 residues. Germline-derived CDR1 and CDR2 are SGHTA and FQGNSA.

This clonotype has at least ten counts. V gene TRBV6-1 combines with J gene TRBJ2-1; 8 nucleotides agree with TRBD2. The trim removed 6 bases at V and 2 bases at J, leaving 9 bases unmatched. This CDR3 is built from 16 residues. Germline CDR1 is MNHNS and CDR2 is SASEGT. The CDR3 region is CASRPTSGGTYNEQFF. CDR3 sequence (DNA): TGTGCCAGCAGACCCACTAGCGGAGGAACCTACAATGAGCAGTTCTTC.

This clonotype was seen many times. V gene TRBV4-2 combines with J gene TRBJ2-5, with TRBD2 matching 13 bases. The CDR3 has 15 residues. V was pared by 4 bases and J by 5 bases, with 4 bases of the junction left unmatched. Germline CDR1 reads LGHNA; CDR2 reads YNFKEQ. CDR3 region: CASSRGTSGIETQYF. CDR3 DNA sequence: TGTGCCAGCAGCCGGGGGACTAGCGGGATCGAGACCCAGTACTTC.

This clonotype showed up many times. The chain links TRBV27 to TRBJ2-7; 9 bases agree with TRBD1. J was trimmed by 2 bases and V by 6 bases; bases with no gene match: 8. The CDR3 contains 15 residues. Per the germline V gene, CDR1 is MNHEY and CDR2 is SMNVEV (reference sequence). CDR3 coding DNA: TGTGCCAGCAGGAATACAGGGGGCCTTCCCTACGAGCAGTACTTC. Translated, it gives CASRNTGGLPYEQYF.

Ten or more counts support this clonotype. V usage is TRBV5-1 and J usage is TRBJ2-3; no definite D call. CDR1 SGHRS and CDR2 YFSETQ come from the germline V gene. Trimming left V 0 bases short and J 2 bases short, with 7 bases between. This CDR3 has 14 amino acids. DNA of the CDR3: TGCGCCAGCAGCTTGGAAAGACTCACAGATACGCAGTATTTT. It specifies CASSLERLTDTQYF.

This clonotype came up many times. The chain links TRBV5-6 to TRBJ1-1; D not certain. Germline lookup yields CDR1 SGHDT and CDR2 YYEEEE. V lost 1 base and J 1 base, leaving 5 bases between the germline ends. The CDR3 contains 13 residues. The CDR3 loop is CASSLSPNTEAFF. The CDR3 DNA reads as TGTGCCAGCAGCTTGTCCCCGAACACTGAAGCTTTCTTT.

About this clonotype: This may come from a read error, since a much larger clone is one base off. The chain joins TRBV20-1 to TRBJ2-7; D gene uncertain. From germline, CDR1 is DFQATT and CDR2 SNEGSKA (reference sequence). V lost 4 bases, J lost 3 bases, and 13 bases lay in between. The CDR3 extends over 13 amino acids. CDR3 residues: CSAKVPARYEQYF. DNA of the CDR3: TGCAGTGCTAAAGTACCGGCCCGCTACGAGCAGTACTTC.

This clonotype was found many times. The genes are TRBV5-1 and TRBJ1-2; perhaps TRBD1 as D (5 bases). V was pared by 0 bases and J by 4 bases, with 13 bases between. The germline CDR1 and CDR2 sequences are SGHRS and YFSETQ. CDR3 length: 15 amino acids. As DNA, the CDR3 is TGCGCCAGCAGCTTGGAAGGGACGGACTTCTATGGCTACACCTTC. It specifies CASSLEGTDFYGYTF.

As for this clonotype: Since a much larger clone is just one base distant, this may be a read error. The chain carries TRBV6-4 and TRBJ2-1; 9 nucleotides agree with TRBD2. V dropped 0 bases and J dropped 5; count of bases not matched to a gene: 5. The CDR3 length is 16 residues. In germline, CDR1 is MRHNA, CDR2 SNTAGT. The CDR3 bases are TGTGCCAGCAGTGACTCCGGGACTAGCACCGACAATGAGCAGTTCTTC. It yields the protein CASSDSGTSTDNEQFF.

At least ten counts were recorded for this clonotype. The CDR3 DNA sequence: TGCGCCAGCAGCATTAGCGGGAGCTCCTACAATGAGCAGTTCTTC. Its protein is CASSISGSSYNEQFF. The chain links TRBV5-1 to TRBJ2-1; 9 positions agree with TRBD2. The germline V gene encodes CDR1 SGHRS and CDR2 YFSETQ. The CDR3 has 15 residues. After removal of 4 bases from V and 0 bases from J, the junction contained 2 bases not matched to a gene.